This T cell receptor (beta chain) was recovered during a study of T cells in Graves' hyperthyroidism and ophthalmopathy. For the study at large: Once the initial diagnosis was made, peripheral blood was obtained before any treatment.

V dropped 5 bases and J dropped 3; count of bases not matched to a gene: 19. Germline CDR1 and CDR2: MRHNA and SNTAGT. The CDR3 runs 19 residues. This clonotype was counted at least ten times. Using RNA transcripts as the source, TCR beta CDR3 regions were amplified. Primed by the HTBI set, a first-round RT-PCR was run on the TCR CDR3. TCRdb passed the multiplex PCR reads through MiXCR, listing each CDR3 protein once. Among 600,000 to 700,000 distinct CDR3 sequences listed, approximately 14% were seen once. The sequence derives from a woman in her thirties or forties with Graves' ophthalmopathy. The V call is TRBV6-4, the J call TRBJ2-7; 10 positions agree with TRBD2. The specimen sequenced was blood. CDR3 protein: CASSRGQGMILAGDYEQYF. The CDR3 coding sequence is TGTGCCAGCAGTAGAGGACAGGGAATGATCCTAGCGGGAGACTACGAGCAGTACTTC.